Listed below are T cell receptor beta chains from one sample, sequenced in a study of blood T cells in healthy people across ages. TCRdb used MiXCR to reprocess the 5' RACE reads, holding one entry per CDR3 protein. The data show roughly 2 million distinct CDR3 sequences, with roughly 52% seen just once and less than 2.5% held by the top ten. Sequencing was carried out using blood. The receptors originated from a woman in her thirties or forties in good health. The CDR3 runs from the conserved cysteine through the conserved F or W. Each record gives: V gene, J gene, clone size, D gene, CDR3 DNA, CDR3 protein. D genes are given only for firm matches. Size tells how often a clone was seen (once, few, many) or the class of an expanded clone, and some rows leave it out.

v_call: TRBV27; j_call: TRBJ1-4; clone_size: -; d_call: -; cdr3_nt: TGTGCCAGCAAGAGGAATGAAAAACTGTTTTTT; cdr3_aa: CASKRNEKLFF
v_call: TRBV7-9; j_call: TRBJ2-3; clone_size: -; d_call: -; cdr3_nt: TGTGCCAGCAGCTTAGCAGAGGCTCAGGGCCGGTCAGATACGCAGTATTTT; cdr3_aa: CASSLAEAQGRSDTQYF
v_call: TRBV10-2; j_call: TRBJ2-5; clone_size: few; d_call: TRBD2; cdr3_nt: TGCGCCAGCCAGCGGGGGGGCCAAGAGACCCAGTACTTC; cdr3_aa: CASQRGGQETQYF
v_call: TRBV20-1; j_call: TRBJ1-2; clone_size: few; d_call: -; cdr3_nt: TGCAGTGCTAGAGCGGGTCCCGCAAACTATGGCTACACCTTC; cdr3_aa: CSARAGPANYGYTF
v_call: TRBV7-2; j_call: TRBJ2-5; clone_size: few; d_call: TRBD1; cdr3_nt: TGTGCCAGCAAGCCCGGGACAGGGGTAGAGACCCAGTACTTC; cdr3_aa: CASKPGTGVETQYF
v_call: TRBV7-3; j_call: TRBJ2-1; clone_size: -; d_call: -; cdr3_nt: TGTGCCAGCAGCTTAAAGTTGGGGGTTGAGCAGTTCTTC; cdr3_aa: CASSLKLGVEQFF
v_call: TRBV4-3; j_call: TRBJ1-5; clone_size: few; d_call: -; cdr3_nt: TGCGCCAGCAGCCAAACGCAGAATAGCAATCAGCCCCAGCATTTT; cdr3_aa: CASSQTQNSNQPQHF
v_call: TRBV5-1; j_call: TRBJ2-1; clone_size: -; d_call: TRBD2; cdr3_nt: TGCGCCAGCAGCTTAACAAGCGGGGGGGCCAGCAAGGAGCAGTTCTTC; cdr3_aa: CASSLTSGGASKEQFF
v_call: TRBV4-3; j_call: TRBJ1-5; clone_size: -; d_call: -; cdr3_nt: TGCGCCAGCAGCCAAGATGCTCGGGATCAGCCCCAGCATTTT; cdr3_aa: CASSQDARDQPQHF
v_call: TRBV5-1; j_call: TRBJ1-2; clone_size: few; d_call: -; cdr3_nt: TGCGCCAGCAGCCAAAATCAGAGAAACTATGGCTACACCTTC; cdr3_aa: CASSQNQRNYGYTF
v_call: TRBV27; j_call: TRBJ2-1; clone_size: few; d_call: TRBD1; cdr3_nt: TGTGCCAGCTGTGGGACAGCTATCTACAATGAGCAGTTCTTC; cdr3_aa: CASCGTAIYNEQFF
v_call: TRBV6-6; j_call: TRBJ2-3; clone_size: -; d_call: -; cdr3_nt: TGTGCCAGCAGTTACTTGGCTAGCTGGGATACGCAGTATTTT; cdr3_aa: CASSYLASWDTQYF
v_call: TRBV2; j_call: TRBJ2-1; clone_size: few; d_call: -; cdr3_nt: TGTGCCAGCAGTGAACGTGGGCGGTTCCTATACAATGAGCAGTTCTTC; cdr3_aa: CASSERGRFLYNEQFF
v_call: TRBV27; j_call: TRBJ1-2; clone_size: -; d_call: -; cdr3_nt: TGTGCCAGCAGTTCCCGTACTAGAGGGAACTATGGCTACACCTTC; cdr3_aa: CASSSRTRGNYGYTF
v_call: TRBV6-5; j_call: TRBJ2-5; clone_size: -; d_call: -; cdr3_nt: TGTGCCAGCCCCCCCTGGACGGGCGACCAAGAGACCCAGTACTTC; cdr3_aa: CASPPWTGDQETQYF
v_call: TRBV6-2/TRBV6-3; j_call: TRBJ2-6; clone_size: -; d_call: -; cdr3_nt: TGTGCCAGCAGCCCAAGTACATGGACCGGGGCCAACGTCCTGACTTTC; cdr3_aa: CASSPSTWTGANVLTF
v_call: TRBV29-1; j_call: TRBJ2-3; clone_size: few; d_call: -; cdr3_nt: TGCAGCGTTCAGAGCACAGATACGCAGTATTTT; cdr3_aa: CSVQSTDTQYF
v_call: TRBV13; j_call: TRBJ2-1; clone_size: few; d_call: -; cdr3_nt: TGTGCCAGCAGCTGGGAAGACCAAGCCCGTGAGCAGTTCTTC; cdr3_aa: CASSWEDQAREQFF
v_call: TRBV10-3; j_call: TRBJ2-5; clone_size: -; d_call: -; cdr3_nt: TGTGCCATCAGTGAGCCCGGACGCCAAGAGACCCAGTACTTC; cdr3_aa: CAISEPGRQETQYF
v_call: TRBV5-1; j_call: TRBJ2-5; clone_size: -; d_call: -; cdr3_nt: TGCGCCAGCAGCTACTTCCGAACCCAAGAGACCCAGTACTTC; cdr3_aa: CASSYFRTQETQYF
v_call: TRBV5-5; j_call: TRBJ2-5; clone_size: few; d_call: -; cdr3_nt: TGTGCCAGCAGCTTGGACAGCCCGATTGGAGAGACCCAGTACTTC; cdr3_aa: CASSLDSPIGETQYF
v_call: TRBV5-1; j_call: TRBJ2-7; clone_size: few; d_call: TRBD2; cdr3_nt: TGCGCCAGCAGCTCGGGACTAGCGGCCACCTACGAGCAGTACTTC; cdr3_aa: CASSSGLAATYEQYF
v_call: TRBV13; j_call: TRBJ2-5; clone_size: few; d_call: -; cdr3_nt: TGTGCCAGCAGCTTAGGCCTTGAAGGCGAGACCCAGTACTTC; cdr3_aa: CASSLGLEGETQYF
v_call: TRBV6-2/TRBV6-3; j_call: TRBJ2-7; clone_size: -; d_call: -; cdr3_nt: TGTGCCAGCAGTAGCGGGTCGAGTCTTCGGTACGAGCAGTACTTC; cdr3_aa: CASSSGSSLRYEQYF
v_call: TRBV28; j_call: TRBJ2-7; clone_size: few; d_call: -; cdr3_nt: TGTGCCCTGCGGGGGCAGGGCATCCCCTACGAGCAGTACTTC; cdr3_aa: CALRGQGIPYEQYF
v_call: TRBV27; j_call: TRBJ2-1; clone_size: few; d_call: -; cdr3_nt: TGTGCCAGCAGTTTATATCAGGTACTGGACAATGAGCAGTTCTTC; cdr3_aa: CASSLYQVLDNEQFF
v_call: TRBV12-3/TRBV12-4; j_call: TRBJ1-2; clone_size: few; d_call: -; cdr3_nt: TGTGCCAGCAGTGGACAGCTTGAGGTCTATGGCTACACCTTC; cdr3_aa: CASSGQLEVYGYTF
v_call: TRBV5-1; j_call: TRBJ2-7; clone_size: -; d_call: -; cdr3_nt: TGCGCCAGCAGCTCCCCGGGCAGGGTTGGCGAACAGTACTTC; cdr3_aa: CASSSPGRVGEQYF
v_call: TRBV16; j_call: TRBJ1-6; clone_size: -; d_call: -; cdr3_nt: TGTGCCAGCAGCCGTGGTAGTCTGAATCCCCTCCACTTT; cdr3_aa: CASSRGSLNPLHF
v_call: TRBV4-3; j_call: TRBJ2-3; clone_size: many; d_call: TRBD2; cdr3_nt: TGTGCCAGCAGCCAACTAGCGGGGAGCACAGATACGCAGTATTTT; cdr3_aa: CASSQLAGSTDTQYF